This TCR beta chain was captured by sequencing in a study of human T cells and chemical hapten exposure. About this clonotype itself: The antigen remains undetermined.

Regarding time point: pre-sensitization, week 0. The sample's treatment: therapeutic diphenylcyclopropenone sensitization with weekly scalp DPC. Unfractionated whole blood yielded total RNA. V lost 5 bases to trimming and J lost 0 bases, with 17 bases between them. The CDR3 covers 18 residues. From the RACE reads, TCRdb called clonotypes with MiXCR, one entry per CDR3 protein. The sample comprises 80,000 to 100,000 distinct CDR3 sequences, 9.6% of which are singletons, and around 3.6% rests with the top ten. Points from the study as a whole: No change in TCRs above 1 in 1000 frequency was produced by DPC sensitization. A positive correlation with patch test score was found for PT1 expanded TCR counts. Donors had alopecia, so their immune response may differ from healthy people's.

This sequence was found in a woman in her thirties or forties with alopecia areata. Some clones in this sample may be carry-over from other donors' samples. The V gene is TRBV12-3 or TRBV12-4, the J gene TRBJ2-6; D may be TRBD1 or TRBD2 (5 bases each). Specimen: whole blood, collected in connection with sensitization to the hapten diphenylcyclopropenone (DPC). CDR3 sequence reads: CASSEGTGTLSGANVLTF. The CDR3 region has the DNA TGTGCCAGCAGTGAGGGCACCGGGACCCTCTCTGGGGCCAACGTCCTGACTTTC.